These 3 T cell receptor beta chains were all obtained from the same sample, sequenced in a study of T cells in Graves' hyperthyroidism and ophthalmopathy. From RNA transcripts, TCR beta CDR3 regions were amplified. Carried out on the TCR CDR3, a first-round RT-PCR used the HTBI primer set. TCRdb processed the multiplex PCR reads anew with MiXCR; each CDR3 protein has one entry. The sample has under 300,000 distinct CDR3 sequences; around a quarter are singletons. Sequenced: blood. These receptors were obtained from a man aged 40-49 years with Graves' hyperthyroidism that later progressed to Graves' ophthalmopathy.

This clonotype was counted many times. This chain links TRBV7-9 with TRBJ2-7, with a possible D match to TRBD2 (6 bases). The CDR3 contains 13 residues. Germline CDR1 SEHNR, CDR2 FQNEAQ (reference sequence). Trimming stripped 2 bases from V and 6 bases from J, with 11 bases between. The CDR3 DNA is TGTGCCAGCAGCTTAAGAACCGGGAGCGAGCAGTACTTC. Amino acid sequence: CASSLRTGSEQYF.

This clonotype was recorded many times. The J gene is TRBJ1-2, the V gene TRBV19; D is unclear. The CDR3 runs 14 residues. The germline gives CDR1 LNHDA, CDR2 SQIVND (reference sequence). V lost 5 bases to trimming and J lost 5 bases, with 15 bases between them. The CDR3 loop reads CASSSWGLAYGYTF. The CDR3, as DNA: TGTGCCAGTAGTTCTTGGGGATTGGCGTATGGCTACACCTTC.

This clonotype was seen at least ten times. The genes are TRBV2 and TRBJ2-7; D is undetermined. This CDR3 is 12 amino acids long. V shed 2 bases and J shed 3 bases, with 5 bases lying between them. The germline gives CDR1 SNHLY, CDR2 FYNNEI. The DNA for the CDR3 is TGTGCCAGCAGTGAACGGTACTACGAGCAGTACTTC. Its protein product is CASSERYYEQYF.